The T cell receptor beta chain described here comes from a study of monozygotic twins with inflammatory bowel disease. Study results and caveats: On the inverse Simpson index, IBD patients scored lower for TCRbeta diversity than healthy co-twins.

The length of the CDR3 is 12 residues. Germline V CDR1 and CDR2: DFQATT, SNEGSKA (reference sequence). On this clonotype: No antigen is known for it.

Researchers used roughly 3,800 ng of total RNA for each TCR library. With eight separate reactions per sample, the authors made cDNA. TCRdb reprocessed the 5' RACE reads; each CDR3 protein has one entry and no DNA is given. The sample totals over 150,000 distinct CDR3 sequences. Staff drew a roughly 2.5 ml blood sample from each donor. Specimen: blood. This TCR derives from a human donor with ulcerative colitis or Crohn's disease, or a healthy co-twin of an affected twin (not recorded which). The J gene is TRBJ1-5, the V gene TRBV20-1. The CDR3 reads CSADRQNQPQHF.